The 7 T cell receptor beta chains below were found in one sample sequenced in a study of spatial heterogeneity in lung cancer. The study, taken as a whole, reports: In tumors, expanded intratumoral alpha and beta TCR counts tracked mutation counts.

No antigen has been assigned to these receptors. The time point: sample taken at primary tumor resection. TCRdb called the 5' RACE reads again in MiXCR, with one record for every CDR3 protein. The sample has about 2,100 distinct CDR3 sequences; about 2.4% are singletons. The specimen was lung tumor tissue, collected at surgery. These receptors all stem from a male donor with early-stage non-small cell lung cancer.

By proportion, this clonotype is medium-sized. This sequence may be a read error, since a much larger clone differs from it by one base. The V call is TRBV13, the J call TRBJ1-1, with D hard to call. Trimming left V 2 bases short and J 1 base short, with 8 bases between. Germline V gene lookup returns CDR1 PRHDT and CDR2 FYEKMQ (reference sequence). The CDR3 contains 14 residues. The CDR3, as DNA: TGTGCCAGCAGCTTATCACGGAGGAACACTGAAGCTTTCTTT. It codes for CASSLSRRNTEAFF. The complete variable domain, with remaining parts taken from reference TRBV13 and TRBJ1-1, reads AAGVIQSPRHLIKEKRETATLKCYPIPRHDTVYWYQQGPGQDPQFLISFYEKMQSDKGSIPDRFSAQQFSDYHSELNMSSLELGDSALYFCASSLSRRNTEAFFGQGTRLTVV.

This clonotype is labeled as medium-sized (0.01 to 0.1%). V is TRBV20-1 and J is TRBJ1-6; D perhaps matches TRBD1 (5 bases). Germline CDR1 DFQATT, CDR2 SNEGSKA (reference sequence). The V end lost 2 bases, the J end lost 5 bases, and 16 bases lay between the germline ends. The CDR3 has 16 residues. The chain's CDR3 is CSARRAGIYDNSPLHF. The CDR3 bases are TGCAGTGCTAGACGGGCAGGGATTTATGATAATTCACCCCTCCACTTT.

This clonotype qualifies as medium-sized. V gene TRBV11-2 combines with J gene TRBJ2-7; 8 bases match TRBD2. With V trimmed by 0 bases and J by 0 bases, 4 bases remained unmatched. The CDR3 spans 16 residues. Germline lookup yields CDR1 SGHAT and CDR2 FQNNGV. The CDR3 nucleotides read TGTGCCAGCAGCTTAGAACTAGCGGTAAACTCCTACGAGCAGTACTTC. The encoded protein is CASSLELAVNSYEQYF.

This clonotype qualifies as medium-sized. V and J are TRBV24-1 and TRBJ2-1, with a weak D call TRBD1 (6 bases). The CDR3 totals 13 residues. Germline CDR1 reads KGHDR; CDR2 reads SFDVKD. V dropped 10 bases and J dropped 7 bases, with 16 bases sitting between them. CDR3 nucleotides: TGTGCCACTTGGGCAGGGGATAGAAATGAGCAGTTCTTC. Translating gives CATWAGDRNEQFF.

This clonotype is medium-sized (0.01 to 0.1%) within its sample. The chain couples TRBV11-2 to TRBJ2-3; TRBD2 agrees at 8 bases. Germline lookup yields CDR1 SGHAT and CDR2 FQNNGV. The CDR3 sequence is 18 residues long. The junction had 14 bases not matched to a gene; V was cut back by 6 bases and J by 0 bases. CDR3 loop: CASSAREGLLESTDTQYF. In nucleotides, the CDR3 is TGTGCCAGCAGTGCCCGGGAGGGCCTTCTAGAAAGCACAGATACGCAGTATTTT.

This clonotype was counted a few times. This may come from a read error, since a much larger clone is one base off. V gene TRBV7-3 combines with J gene TRBJ2-1; 11 nucleotides match TRBD2. Germline values: CDR1 SGHTA, CDR2 FQGTGA. The CDR3 is 16 amino acids. The DNA of the CDR3 is TGTGTCAGCACCCAGACTAGCGGGAAGCACTACAATGAGCAGTTCTTC. This translates into CVSTQTSGKHYNEQFF.

This clonotype ranks as medium-sized. This rearrangement joins TRBV20-1 to TRBJ2-7, with D hard to call. Per germline, CDR1 DFQATT and CDR2 SNEGSKA (reference sequence). Trimming removed 3 bases at V and 2 bases at J, with 14 bases between. This CDR3 has 14 amino acids. This CDR3 is CSASETASTYEQYF. CDR3 coding DNA: TGCAGTGCTAGTGAGACCGCCTCCACCTACGAGCAGTACTTC.